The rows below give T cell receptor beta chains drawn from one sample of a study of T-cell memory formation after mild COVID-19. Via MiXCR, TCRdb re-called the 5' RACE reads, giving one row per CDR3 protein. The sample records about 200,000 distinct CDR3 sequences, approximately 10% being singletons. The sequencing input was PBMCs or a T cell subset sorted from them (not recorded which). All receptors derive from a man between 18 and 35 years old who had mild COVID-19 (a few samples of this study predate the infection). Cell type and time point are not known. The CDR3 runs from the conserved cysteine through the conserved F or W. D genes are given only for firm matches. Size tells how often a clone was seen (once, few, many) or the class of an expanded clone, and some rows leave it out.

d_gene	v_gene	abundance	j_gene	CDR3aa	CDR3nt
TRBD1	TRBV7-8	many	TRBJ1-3	CASSTTGAGNTIYF	TGTGCCAGCAGCACGACAGGGGCTGGAAACACCATATATTTT
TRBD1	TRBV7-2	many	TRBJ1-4	CASSPDRGDEKLFF	TGTGCCAGCAGCCCAGACAGGGGGGATGAAAAACTGTTTTTT
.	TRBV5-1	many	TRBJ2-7	CASSLSTLGSYEQYF	TGCGCCAGCAGCCTTTCTACCCTTGGGTCCTACGAGCAGTACTTC
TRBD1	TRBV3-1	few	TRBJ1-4	CASSQGIDRASEKLFF	TGTGCCAGCAGCCAAGGCATCGACAGGGCGAGTGAAAAACTGTTTTTT
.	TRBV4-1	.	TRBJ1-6	CASSQPAGSYNSPLHF	TGCGCCAGCAGCCAACCGGCAGGGTCCTATAATTCACCCCTCCACTTT
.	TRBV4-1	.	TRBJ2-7	CASSQEVSPYEQYF	TGCGCCAGCAGCCAAGAGGTATCACCCTACGAGCAGTACTTC
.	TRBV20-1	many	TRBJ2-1	CSASGASNEQFF	TGCAGTGCTAGCGGGGCTTCCAATGAGCAGTTCTTC
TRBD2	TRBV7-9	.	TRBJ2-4	CASSSTSGAPRNIQYF	TGTGCCAGCAGCTCGACTAGCGGGGCTCCAAGAAACATTCAGTACTTC
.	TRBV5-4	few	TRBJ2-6	CASSLGRGPQLGGASGANVLTF	TGTGCCAGCAGCCTAGGCCGAGGGCCGCAGCTTGGGGGGGCGTCTGGGGCCAACGTCCTGACTTTC
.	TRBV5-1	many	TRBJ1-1	CASSSGRLGTEAFF	TGCGCCAGCAGCTCGGGGCGACTGGGGACTGAAGCTTTCTTT
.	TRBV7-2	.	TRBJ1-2	CASSPYHLLDGYTF	TGTGCCAGCAGCCCTTATCACTTACTCGATGGCTACACCTTC
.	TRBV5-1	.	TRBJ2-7	CASTRDLNEKQYF	TGCGCCAGCACCCGGGACCTCAACGAGAAGCAGTACTTC
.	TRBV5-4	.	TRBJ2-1	CASSSTATYNEQFF	TGTGCCAGCAGCTCGACAGCTACCTACAATGAGCAGTTCTTC
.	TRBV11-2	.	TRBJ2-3	CASSLDQAGRYTQYF	TGTGCCAGCAGCTTAGATCAGGCGGGGCGATATACGCAGTATTTT
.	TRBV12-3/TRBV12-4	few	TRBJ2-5	CASSLTELQETQYF	TGTGCCAGCAGTTTAACAGAACTTCAAGAGACCCAGTACTTC
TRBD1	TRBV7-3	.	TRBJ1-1	CASSSGTGGDTEAFF	TGTGCCAGCAGCAGTGGGACAGGGGGAGACACTGAAGCTTTCTTT
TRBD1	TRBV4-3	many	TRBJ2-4	CASSQRQGAGNIQYF	TGCGCCAGCAGCCAACGCCAGGGGGCCGGGAACATTCAGTACTTC
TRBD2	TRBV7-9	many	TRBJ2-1	CASSSGTRLNNEQFF	TGTGCCAGCAGTTCCGGGACTAGATTAAACAATGAGCAGTTCTTC
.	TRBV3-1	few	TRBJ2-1	CASSQDTREHEQFF	TGTGCCAGCAGCCAAGATACTAGGGAACATGAGCAGTTCTTC
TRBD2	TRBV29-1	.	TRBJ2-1	CSAGRDYLGQFF	TGCAGCGCTGGAAGGGACTACCTCGGGCAGTTCTTC